This TCR beta chain is from a study of T cells in localized non-small cell lung cancer. Turning to this clone: Its matching antigen is unknown.

The CDR3 is made up of 15 amino acids. Between the trimmed V and J ends, which lost 2 bases and 2 bases, there was a span of 9 bases. Germline V gene sequence: CDR1 SGHDN, CDR2 FVKESK. Regarding the study as a whole: Longer overall survival was linked to higher blood T cell density.

Assay: immunoSEQ multiplex PCR; the TCRdb copy retains only in-frame clones and omits some. The sample holds roughly 89,000 clones, approximately 91% seen once. J is TRBJ2-2 and V is TRBV14; D ambiguous. This sample comprised PBMCs, obtained before any cancer treatment. The source of this sequence is a woman aged 40-75 years with stage II squamous cell lung carcinoma. The CDR3 nucleotides read TGTGCCAGCAGCCAAAGCTGGGGTAACACCGGGGAGCTGTTTTTT. It encodes CASSQSWGNTGELFF.